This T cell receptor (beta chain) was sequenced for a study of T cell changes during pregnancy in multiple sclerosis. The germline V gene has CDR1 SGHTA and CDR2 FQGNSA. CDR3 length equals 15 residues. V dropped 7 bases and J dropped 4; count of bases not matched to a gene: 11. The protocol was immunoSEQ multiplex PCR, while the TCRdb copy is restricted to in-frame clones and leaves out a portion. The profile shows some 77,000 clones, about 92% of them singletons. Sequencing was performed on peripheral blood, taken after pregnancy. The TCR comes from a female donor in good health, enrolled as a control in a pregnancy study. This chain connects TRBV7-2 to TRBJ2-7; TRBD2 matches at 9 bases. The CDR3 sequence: CASTSRGTSTYEQYF. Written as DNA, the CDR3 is TGTGCCAGCACCTCCCGGGGGACTAGCACGTACGAGCAGTACTTC.